The 3 T cell receptor beta chains presented below share a single source sample, sequenced in a study of CD4+ T cells in melanoma. The data were produced by immunoSEQ multiplex PCR, yet TCRdb's version contains in-frame clones alone and is incomplete. The sample lists approximately 47,000 clones, roughly 87% seen once, with about 12% in the top ten. The specimen was peripheral blood. The receptors originated from a human donor with melanoma.

The V and J genes are TRBV2 and TRBJ1-5; 8 bases fit TRBD1. This CDR3 spans 14 amino acids. Germline loops: CDR1 SNHLY, CDR2 FYNNEI. Trimming cost V 8 bases and J 5 bases; bases outside gene matches: 8. CDR3 DNA: TGTGCCAGCTCCGGACAGGGTCGTGATCAGCCCCAGCATTTT. This codes for CASSGQGRDQPQHF. The full variable domain, rest sourced from reference TRBV2 and TRBJ1-5, is EPEVTQTPSHQVTQMGQEVILRCVPISNHLYFYWYRQILGQKVEFLVSFYNNEISEKSEIFDDQFSVERPDGSNFTLKIRSTKLEDSAMYFCASSGQGRDQPQHFGDGTRLSIL.

The chain's CDR3 is CASSPAGGREKLFF. The CDR3 bases are TGTGCCAGCAGTCCCGCCGGAGGTAGGGAAAAACTGTTTTTT. This chain connects TRBV27 to TRBJ1-4; the D is unclear. Per the germline V gene, CDR1 is MNHEY and CDR2 is SMNVEV (reference sequence). V lost 5 bases and J lost 8, with 15 bases in between. This CDR3 has 14 residues.

The V call is TRBV18, the J call TRBJ1-4; D unclear. This CDR3 spans 14 amino acids. The germline V and J ends were trimmed by 6 bases and 1 base, with 9 bases remaining between them. From germline, CDR1 is KGHSH and CDR2 LQKENI. The DNA of the CDR3 is TGTGCCAGCTCGTTGTCCCTAACTAATGAAAAACTGTTTTTT. It yields the protein CASSLSLTNEKLFF.